Below are 7 T cell receptor beta chains sequenced from a single sample in a study of blood T cells in healthy people across ages. Sample-barcoded 5' priming and a J-beta primer mix drove a second PCR of roughly 6 to 12 cycles. TCRdb re-called the 5' RACE reads with MiXCR, one entry per CDR3 protein. Of 700,000 to 950,000 distinct CDR3 sequences in the sample, over 45% were seen once. The sample was blood. These receptors all stem from a man aged 25 to 40 in good health.

The chain links TRBV5-6 to TRBJ1-2, with D unclear. The CDR3 covers 12 residues. V was trimmed by 1 base and J by 8 bases, leaving 9 bases between them. The germline gives CDR1 SGHDT, CDR2 YYEEEE. CDR3 protein: CASSLPTRGYTF. The DNA for the CDR3 is TGTGCCAGCAGCTTGCCCACGAGGGGCTACACCTTC.

The table lists this clonotype with a few counts. The V call is TRBV6-2 or TRBV6-3, the J call TRBJ2-1; D gene uncertain. This CDR3 is built from 15 residues. V was clipped by 6 bases and J by 0 bases, with 12 bases between them. CDR1 MNHEY and CDR2 SVGEGT come from the germline V gene. This CDR3 is CASSRIFSSYNEQFF. For the CDR3, the DNA is TGTGCCAGCAGCCGGATATTTAGCTCCTACAATGAGCAGTTCTTC.

This chain uses TRBV11-2 with TRBJ1-2, with a possible D match to TRBD1 (6 bases). Germline CDR1 SGHAT, CDR2 FQNNGV. The CDR3 totals 18 residues. V was clipped by 0 bases and J by 2 bases, with 19 bases between them. CDR3 coding DNA: TGTGCCAGCAGCTTAGATAGAGGGGGTCGGACAGTAAACTATGGCTACACCTTC. Its translation: CASSLDRGGRTVNYGYTF.

V gene TRBV5-1 combines with J gene TRBJ2-5; 8 bases align to TRBD2. Germline CDR1 reads SGHRS; CDR2 reads YFSETQ. The CDR3 is 17 amino acids. J gave up 1 base and V 1 base, and 9 bases lay outside the gene matches. The CDR3 DNA is TGCGCCAGCAGCTTGTCTACTAGCGGAGGACTCCAAGAGACCCAGTACTTC. Amino acid sequence: CASSLSTSGGLQETQYF. Complete variable domain (other parts from reference TRBV5-1 and TRBJ2-5): KAGVTQTPRYLIKTRGQQVTLSCSPISGHRSVSWYQQTPGQGLQFLFEYFSETQRNKGNFPGRFSGRQFSNSRSEMNVSTLELGDSALYLCASSLSTSGGLQETQYFGPGTRLLVL.

The sample holds one count of this clonotype. Here the CDR3 reads CASSADRVQYF. As DNA, the CDR3 is TGTGCCAGCAGCGCAGACAGGGTTCAGTACTTC. The chain has TRBV7-2 and TRBJ2-5, with 7 positions matching TRBD1. The trim removed 5 bases at V and 11 bases at J, leaving 5 bases unmatched. Germline V gene sequence: CDR1 SGHTA, CDR2 FQGNSA. CDR3 length: 11 amino acids. The full variable domain, completed using reference TRBV7-2 and TRBJ2-5, is GAGVSQSPSNKVTEKGKDVELRCDPISGHTALYWYRQSLGQGLEFLIYFQGNSAPDKSGLPSDRFSAERTGGSVSTLTIQRTQQEDSAVYLCASSADRVQYFGPGTRLLVL.

This chain uses TRBV18 with TRBJ1-1; D unresolved. Trimming cost V 8 bases and J 4 bases, with 14 bases left between them. This CDR3 is 13 amino acids long. Germline V gives CDR1 KGHSH, CDR2 LQKENI. Here the CDR3 DNA reads TGTGCCAGCGCGGGTGGTTTTACCACTGAAGCTTTCTTT. Its translation: CASAGGFTTEAFF.

The V and J genes are TRBV11-3 and TRBJ2-7; 7 nucleotides align to TRBD1. V shed 4 bases, J shed 6 bases, and the junction held 6 bases outside the gene matches. Germline CDR1 is SGHNT and CDR2 is YENEEA. The CDR3 has 13 amino acids. The CDR3 DNA reads TGTGCCAGCAGCTACGAGACAGGGAGCGAGCAGTACTTC. It translates to CASSYETGSEQYF.